This TCR beta chain was sequenced for a study of control samples from healthy donors and cancer patients. The CDR3 has 11 residues. Germline V CDR1 and CDR2: LNHDA, SQIVND (reference sequence). The V end lost 1 base, the J end lost 11 bases, and 8 bases lay between the germline ends. The data were produced by immunoSEQ multiplex PCR, yet TCRdb's version contains in-frame clones alone and is incomplete. The sample holds approximately 46,000 clones, around 87% seen once. The source is a woman aged 60 to 75 with lung cancer. This chain joins TRBV19 and TRBJ1-1; D is unresolved. Sequences were obtained from PBMCs. For the CDR3, the DNA is TGTGCCAGTAGTATAGGGAGTCGGGCTTTCTTT. Its protein is CASSIGSRAFF.